This T cell receptor beta chain was recorded in a study of beta chain features in type 1 diabetes. Looking at the study overall: Across the samples, about 100 million sorted cells were examined in total. Whole-study results and caveats: Researchers report that Type 1 diabetes patients had moderately but significantly shorter TCRB CDR3s across all four CD4+ subsets. Unsettled here was the matter of whether HLA type influences TCRB rearrangement.

Germline loops: CDR1 GTSNPN, CDR2 SVGIG (reference sequence). The CDR3 has 15 amino acids. Trimming cost V 5 bases and J 6 bases; bases outside gene matches: 14. Expressed TCRB transcripts were sequenced after all isolated RNA was converted to cDNA. The table came from immunoSEQ multiplex PCR; TCRdb's copy has only in-frame clones and leaves some out. The profile covers about 660,000 clones, with over 12% appearing a single time and less than 0.04% taken by the ten largest. About this clone: Antigen specificity is unknown.

V usage is TRBV30 and J usage is TRBJ2-7; 9 bases are shared with TRBD1. This clonotype was sampled from a man aged 18 to 30 with type 1 diabetes. The material sequenced was naive CD4+ T cells from blood. The CDR3 DNA reads TGTGCCTGGGTCCGGGACAGGGTCCTAGGGGCCGAGCAGTACTTC. Amino acids: CAWVRDRVLGAEQYF.